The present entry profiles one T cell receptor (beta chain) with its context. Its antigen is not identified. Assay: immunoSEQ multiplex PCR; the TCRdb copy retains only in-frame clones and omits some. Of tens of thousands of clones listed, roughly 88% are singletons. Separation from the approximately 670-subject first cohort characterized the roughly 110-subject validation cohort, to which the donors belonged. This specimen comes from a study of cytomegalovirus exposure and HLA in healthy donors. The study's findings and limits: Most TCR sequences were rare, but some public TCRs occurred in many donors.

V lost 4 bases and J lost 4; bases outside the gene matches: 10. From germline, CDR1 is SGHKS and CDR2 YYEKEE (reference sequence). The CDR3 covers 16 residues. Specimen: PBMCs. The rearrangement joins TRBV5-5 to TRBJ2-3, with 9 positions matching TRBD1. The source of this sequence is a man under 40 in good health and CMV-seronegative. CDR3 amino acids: CASSETGTGFPDTQYF. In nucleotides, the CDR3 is TGTGCCAGCAGCGAAACCGGGACAGGGTTCCCAGATACGCAGTATTTT.